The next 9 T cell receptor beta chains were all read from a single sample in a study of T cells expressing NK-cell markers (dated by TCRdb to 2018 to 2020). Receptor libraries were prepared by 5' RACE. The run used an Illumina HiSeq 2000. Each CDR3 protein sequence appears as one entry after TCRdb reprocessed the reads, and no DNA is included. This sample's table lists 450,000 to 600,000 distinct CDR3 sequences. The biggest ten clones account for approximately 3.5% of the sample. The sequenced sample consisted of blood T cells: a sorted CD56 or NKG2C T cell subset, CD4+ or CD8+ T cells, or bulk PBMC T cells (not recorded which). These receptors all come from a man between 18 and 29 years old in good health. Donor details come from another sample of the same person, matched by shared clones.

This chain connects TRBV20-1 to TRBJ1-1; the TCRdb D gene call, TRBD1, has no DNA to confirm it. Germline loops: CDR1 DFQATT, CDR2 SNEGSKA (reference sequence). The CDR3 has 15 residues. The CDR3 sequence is CSASRPRPENTEAFF.

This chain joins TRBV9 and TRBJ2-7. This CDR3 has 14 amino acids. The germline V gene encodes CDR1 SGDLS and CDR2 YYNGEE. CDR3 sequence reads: CASSVGRIVDPINF.

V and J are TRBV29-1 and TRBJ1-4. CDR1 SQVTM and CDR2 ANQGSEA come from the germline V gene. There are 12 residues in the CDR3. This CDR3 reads CSVPGEGEKLFF.

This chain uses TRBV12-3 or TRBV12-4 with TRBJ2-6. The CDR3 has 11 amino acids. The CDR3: CASRGTNVLTF.

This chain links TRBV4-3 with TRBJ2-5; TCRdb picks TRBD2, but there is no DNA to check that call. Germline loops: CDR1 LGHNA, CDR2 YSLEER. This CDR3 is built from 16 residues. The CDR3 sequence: CASSHLGLAGQETQYF.

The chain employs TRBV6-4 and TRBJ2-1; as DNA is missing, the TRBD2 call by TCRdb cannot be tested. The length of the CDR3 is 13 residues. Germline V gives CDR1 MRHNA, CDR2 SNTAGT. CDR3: CASSDSPGLVQFF.

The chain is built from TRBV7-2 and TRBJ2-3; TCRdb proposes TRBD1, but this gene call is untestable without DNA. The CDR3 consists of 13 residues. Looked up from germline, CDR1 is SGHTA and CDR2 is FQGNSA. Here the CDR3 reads CASSSEPRRTQYF.

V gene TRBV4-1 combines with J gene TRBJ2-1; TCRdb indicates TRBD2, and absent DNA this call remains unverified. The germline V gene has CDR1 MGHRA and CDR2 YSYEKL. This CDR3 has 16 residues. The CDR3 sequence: CASSQDLVGGFNEQFF.

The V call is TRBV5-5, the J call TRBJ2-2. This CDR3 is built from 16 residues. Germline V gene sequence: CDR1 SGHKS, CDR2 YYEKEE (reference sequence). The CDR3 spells CASSLGSGVGTGELFF.